One and the same sample provided the 17 T cell receptor beta chains below, sequenced in a study of cytomegalovirus exposure and HLA in healthy donors. Primers: 60 Vbeta forward and 13 Jbeta reverse. Here immunoSEQ multiplex PCR was the method, and the copy in TCRdb shows in-frame clones only, minus some. The table shows roughly 190,000 clones, with roughly 79% occurring only once. The sample taken for sequencing was PBMCs. These receptors all stem from a woman in her twenties or thirties in good health and CMV-seropositive.

V gene TRBV29-1 combines with J gene TRBJ2-7; TRBD1 matches 7 bases. The germline V gene has CDR1 SQVTM and CDR2 ANQGSEA. This CDR3 contains 12 residues. V dropped 2 bases and J dropped 10; count of bases not matched to a gene: 8. CDR3 DNA sequence: TGCAGCGTTGAACAAAGAGGGGGCGCTCAGTACTTC. It specifies CSVEQRGGAQYF.

The chain links TRBV6-6 to TRBJ2-1; TRBD1 agrees at 8 bases. The CDR3 spans 15 residues. V shed 2 bases, J shed 3 bases, and the junction held 3 bases outside the gene matches. The germline gives CDR1 MNHNY, CDR2 SVGAGI (reference sequence). This CDR3 reads CASSYEGQVYNEQFF. CDR3 nucleotides: TGTGCCAGCAGTTACGAGGGACAGGTCTACAATGAGCAGTTCTTC.

The chain carries TRBV5-4 and TRBJ1-2, with 10 bases aligning to TRBD1. Unmatched junction bases numbered 3, after V lost 4 bases and J lost 6 bases. There are 13 residues in the CDR3. Germline CDR1 is SGHNT and CDR2 is YYREEE (reference sequence). The CDR3 nucleotides are TGTGCCAGCAGCCAGGACAGGGGGGATGGCTACACCTTC. Residues: CASSQDRGDGYTF. Variable domain in full (rest from reference TRBV5-4 and TRBJ1-2): ETGVTQSPTHLIKTRGQQVTLRCSSQSGHNTVSWYQQALGQGPQFIFQYYREEENGRGNFPPRFSGLQFPNYSSELNVNALELDDSALYLCASSQDRGDGYTFGSGTRLTVV.

This chain connects TRBV11-2 to TRBJ2-7; 11 bases align to TRBD1. The CDR3 runs 16 residues. Germline V gives CDR1 SGHAT, CDR2 FQNNGV. V was pared by 0 bases and J by 4 bases, with 5 bases of the junction left unmatched. The CDR3, as DNA: TGTGCCAGCAGCTTAGACACCGGACAGGGGGCTTACGAGCAGTACTTC. This sequence encodes CASSLDTGQGAYEQYF.

In this sample, this clone turned up a few times. The chain combines TRBV21-1 with TRBJ1-1; TRBD1 is the table's D call, not checked against the DNA. TRBV21-1 is a documented pseudogene. CDR3 length: 16 residues. The CDR3: CASSKIWTGGYTEAFF. CDR3 nucleotides: TGTGCCAGCAGCAAAATTTGGACAGGAGGATACACTGAAGCTTTCTTT.

This chain links TRBV5-1 with TRBJ1-3; D not certain. V was clipped by 0 bases and J by 0 bases, with 10 bases between them. Germline loops: CDR1 SGHRS, CDR2 YFSETQ. This CDR3 spans 16 amino acids. This CDR3 is CASSLAGGSSGNTIYF. The CDR3 DNA reads as TGCGCCAGCAGCTTGGCCGGCGGTAGCTCTGGAAACACCATATATTTT.

The chain links TRBV25-1 to TRBJ2-3; D possibly corresponds to TRBD2 (5 bases). Trimming cost V 3 bases and J 0 bases, with 10 bases left between them. The CDR3 has 15 residues. Germline values: CDR1 MGHDK, CDR2 SYGVNS. CDR3 region: CASSDPGLSTDTQYF. The CDR3 DNA reads TGTGCCAGCAGTGATCCCGGACTTAGCACAGATACGCAGTATTTT.

This clone was seen just once. V usage is TRBV19 and J usage is TRBJ2-7, with D tentatively TRBD1 (6 bases). There are 14 residues in the CDR3. CDR1 and CDR2 (germline): LNHDA, SQIVND (reference sequence). V lost 5 bases and J lost 2, with 13 bases in between. The CDR3 DNA reads as TGTGCCAGTAGTTTCTTGACAGGAGCCTACGAGCAGTACTTC. It specifies CASSFLTGAYEQYF.

The chain couples TRBV6-1 to TRBJ2-3; 8 bases are a match to TRBD1. Germline CDR1 is MNHNS and CDR2 is SASEGT. The CDR3 has 15 residues. Trimming at V came to 5 bases and at J to 3 bases, leaving 7 bases not matched to a gene. The CDR3 here is CASSPSRDRTDTQYF. The CDR3 DNA reads TGTGCCAGCAGTCCGTCCCGGGACAGGACAGATACGCAGTATTTT.

This clone occurred a few times. The V gene is TRBV7-9, the J gene TRBJ1-2; 9 bases align to TRBD1. In germline, CDR1 is SEHNR, CDR2 FQNEAQ (reference sequence). The CDR3 spans 14 residues. V was pared by 6 bases and J by 2 bases, with 4 bases of the junction left unmatched. DNA for the CDR3: TGTGCCAGCAGACCACAGGGGGCCAACTATGGCTACACCTTC. Translated: CASRPQGANYGYTF. The variable domain in full, completed from reference TRBV7-9 and TRBJ1-2, reads DTGVSQNPRHKITKRGQNVTFRCDPISEHNRLYWYRQTLGQGPEFLTYFQNEAQLEKSRLLSDRFSAERPKGSFSTLEIQRTEQGDSAMYLCASRPQGANYGYTFGSGTRLTVV.

In DNA, the CDR3 is TGTGCCAGTAGTTTCCTCTCAGGGACTGGGGAGCTGTTTTTT. As protein: CASSFLSGTGELFF. The chain is built from TRBV19 and TRBJ2-2; weak D call: TRBD2 (6 bases). Trimming took off 5 bases at V and 8 bases at J, with 15 bases between the two ends. The CDR3 sequence is 14 residues long. CDR1 and CDR2 (germline): LNHDA, SQIVND (reference sequence).

This clone was seen a single time. This chain uses TRBV29-1 with TRBJ1-2; 8 bases agree with TRBD1. J lost 0 bases, V lost 3 bases, and 9 bases had no gene match. This CDR3 region has 16 residues. Germline values: CDR1 SQVTM, CDR2 ANQGSEA. CDR3 loop: CSVERTGQDSNYGYTF. In nucleotides, the CDR3 is TGCAGCGTTGAGCGGACGGGACAGGATTCTAACTATGGCTACACCTTC.

V usage is TRBV5-6 and J usage is TRBJ2-7; possible D gene TRBD1, 5 bases. Germline-derived CDR1 and CDR2 are SGHDT and YYEEEE. The CDR3 totals 13 residues. Trimming shortened V by 2 bases and J by 5 bases, and 11 bases separated the two germline ends. The CDR3 DNA reads as TGTGCCAGCAGCTTTGGCGCAGGGAACGAGCAGTACTTC. Amino acid sequence: CASSFGAGNEQYF.

The chain employs TRBV6-4 and TRBJ2-2, with D possibly matching TRBD1 (5 bases). V gave up 6 bases and J gave up 4 bases, with 15 bases separating them. The CDR3 extends over 15 amino acids. Germline loops: CDR1 MRHNA, CDR2 SNTAGT. This CDR3 is CASRVQGSLTGELFF. The CDR3 bases are TGTGCCAGCAGAGTGCAGGGATCCCTCACCGGGGAGCTGTTTTTT.

V usage is TRBV10-1 and J usage is TRBJ2-2, with a possible D match to TRBD2 (6 bases). V gave up 0 bases and J gave up 0 bases, with 8 bases separating them. The germline V gene has CDR1 WNHNN and CDR2 SYGVQD (reference sequence). The CDR3 has 16 residues. DNA of the CDR3: TGCGCCAGCAGTGAGTCGCGCGGGACGAACACCGGGGAGCTGTTTTTT. Translated, it gives CASSESRGTNTGELFF.

The V call is TRBV27, the J call TRBJ2-3; no clear D. The CDR3 totals 13 residues. V was clipped by 6 bases and J by 2 bases, with 9 bases between them. Germline assignment: CDR1 MNHEY and CDR2 SMNVEV (reference sequence). DNA for the CDR3: TGTGCCAGCAGCCCCAGTTTCACAGATACGCAGTATTTT. Its protein is CASSPSFTDTQYF.

The chain recombines TRBV6-5 with TRBJ1-1; D possibly corresponds to TRBD1 (6 bases). Germline-derived CDR1 and CDR2 are MNHEY and SVGAGI. Trimming left V 6 bases short and J 7 bases short, with 15 bases between. This CDR3 region has 13 residues. The CDR3 nucleotides read TGTGCCAGCAGAAGGGACACCCCTAGTGAAGCTTTCTTT. Translation: CASRRDTPSEAFF.